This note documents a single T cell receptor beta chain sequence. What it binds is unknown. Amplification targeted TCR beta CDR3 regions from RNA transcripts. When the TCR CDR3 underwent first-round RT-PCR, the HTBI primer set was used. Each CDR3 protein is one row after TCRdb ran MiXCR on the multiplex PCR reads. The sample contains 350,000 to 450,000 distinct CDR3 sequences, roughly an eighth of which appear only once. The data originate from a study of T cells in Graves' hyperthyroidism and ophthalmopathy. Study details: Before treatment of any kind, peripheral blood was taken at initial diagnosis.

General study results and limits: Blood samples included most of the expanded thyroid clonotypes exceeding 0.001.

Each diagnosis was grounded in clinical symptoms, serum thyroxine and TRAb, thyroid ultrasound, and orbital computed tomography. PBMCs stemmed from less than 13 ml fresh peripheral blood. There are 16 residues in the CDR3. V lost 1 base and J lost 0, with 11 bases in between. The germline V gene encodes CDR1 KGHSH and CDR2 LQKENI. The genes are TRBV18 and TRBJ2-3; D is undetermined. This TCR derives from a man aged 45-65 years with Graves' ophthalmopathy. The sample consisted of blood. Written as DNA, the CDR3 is TGTGCCAGCTCACCACTGGCGGTATCTAGCACAGATACGCAGTATTTT. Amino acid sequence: CASSPLAVSSTDTQYF. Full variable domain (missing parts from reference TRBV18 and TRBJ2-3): NAGVMQNPRHLVRRRGQEARLRCSPMKGHSHVYWYRQLPEEGLKFMVYLQKENIIDESGMPKERFSAEFPKEGPSILRIQQVVRGDSAAYFCASSPLAVSSTDTQYFGPGTRLTVL.